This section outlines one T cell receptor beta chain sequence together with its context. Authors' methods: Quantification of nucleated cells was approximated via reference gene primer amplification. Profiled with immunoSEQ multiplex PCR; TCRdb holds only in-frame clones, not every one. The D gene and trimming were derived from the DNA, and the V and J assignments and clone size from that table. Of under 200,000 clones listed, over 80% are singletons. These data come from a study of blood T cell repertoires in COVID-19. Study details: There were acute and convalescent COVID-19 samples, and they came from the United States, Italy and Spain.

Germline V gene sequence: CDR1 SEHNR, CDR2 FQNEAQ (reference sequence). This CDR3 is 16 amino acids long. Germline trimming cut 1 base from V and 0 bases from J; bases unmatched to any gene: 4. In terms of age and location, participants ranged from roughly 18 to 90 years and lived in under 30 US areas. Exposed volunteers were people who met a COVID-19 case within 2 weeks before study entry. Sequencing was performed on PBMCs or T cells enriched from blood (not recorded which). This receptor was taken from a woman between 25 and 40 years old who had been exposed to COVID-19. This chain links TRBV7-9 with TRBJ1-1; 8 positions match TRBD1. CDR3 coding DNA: TGTGCCAGCAGCTTAGGGCCGGGACAGGTGAACACTGAAGCTTTCTTT. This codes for CASSLGPGQVNTEAFF.